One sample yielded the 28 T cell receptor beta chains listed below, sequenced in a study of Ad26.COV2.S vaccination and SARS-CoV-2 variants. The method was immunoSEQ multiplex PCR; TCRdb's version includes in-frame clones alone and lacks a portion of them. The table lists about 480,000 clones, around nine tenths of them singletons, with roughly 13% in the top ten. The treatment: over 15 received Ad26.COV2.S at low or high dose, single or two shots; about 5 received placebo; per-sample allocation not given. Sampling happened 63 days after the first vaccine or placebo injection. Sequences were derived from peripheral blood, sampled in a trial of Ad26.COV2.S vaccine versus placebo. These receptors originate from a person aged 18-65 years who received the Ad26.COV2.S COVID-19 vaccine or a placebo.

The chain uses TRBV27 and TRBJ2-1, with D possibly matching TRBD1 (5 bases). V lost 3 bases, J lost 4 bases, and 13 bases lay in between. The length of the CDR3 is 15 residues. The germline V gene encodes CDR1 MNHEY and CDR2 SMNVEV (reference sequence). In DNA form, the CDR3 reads TGTGCCAGCAGTTTCCCAGGGTTGGCGTACAATGAGCAGTTCTTC. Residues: CASSFPGLAYNEQFF.

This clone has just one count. In DNA, the CDR3 is TGTGCCAGCAGTCTCGACAGGGAGTTTGGCTACACCTTC. It translates to CASSLDREFGYTF. The chain combines TRBV6-2 or TRBV6-3 with TRBJ1-2; 7 bases agree with TRBD1. After removal of 5 bases from V and 7 bases from J, the junction contained 7 bases not matched to a gene. This CDR3 contains 13 residues. Germline CDR1 MNHEY, CDR2 SVGEGT.

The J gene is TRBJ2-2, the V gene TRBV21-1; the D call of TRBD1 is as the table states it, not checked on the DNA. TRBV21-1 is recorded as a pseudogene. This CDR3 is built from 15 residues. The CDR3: CASSQTGGSTGELFF. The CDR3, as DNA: TGTGCCAGCAGCCAGACAGGGGGCAGTACCGGGGAGCTGTTTTTT.

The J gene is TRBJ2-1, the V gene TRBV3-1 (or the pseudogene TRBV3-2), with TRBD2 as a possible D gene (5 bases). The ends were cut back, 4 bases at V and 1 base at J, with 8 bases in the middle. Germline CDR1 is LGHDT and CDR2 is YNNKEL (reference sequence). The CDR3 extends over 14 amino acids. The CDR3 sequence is CASSPRLSYNEQFF. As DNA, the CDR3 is TGTGCCAGCAGCCCCCGACTATCCTACAATGAGCAGTTCTTC.

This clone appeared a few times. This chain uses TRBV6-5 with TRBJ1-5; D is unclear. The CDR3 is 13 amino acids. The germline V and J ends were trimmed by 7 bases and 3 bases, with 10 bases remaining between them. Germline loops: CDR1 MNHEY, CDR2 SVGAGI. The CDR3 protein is CASTGGFNQPQHF. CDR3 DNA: TGTGCCAGCACCGGCGGGTTCAATCAGCCCCAGCATTTT.

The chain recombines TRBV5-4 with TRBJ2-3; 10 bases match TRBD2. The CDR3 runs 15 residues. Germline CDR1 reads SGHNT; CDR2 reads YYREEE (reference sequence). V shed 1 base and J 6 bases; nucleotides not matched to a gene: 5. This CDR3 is CASSLSSGSSDTQYF. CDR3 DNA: TGTGCCAGCAGCTTGTCTAGCGGGAGTTCCGATACGCAGTATTTT.

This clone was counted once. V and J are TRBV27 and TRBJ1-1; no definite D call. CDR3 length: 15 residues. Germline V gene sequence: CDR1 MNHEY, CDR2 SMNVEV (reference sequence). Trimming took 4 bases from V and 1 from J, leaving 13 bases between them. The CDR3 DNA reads TGTGCCAGCAGTTCGCCATTGAAGGGGAACACTGAAGCTTTCTTT. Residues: CASSSPLKGNTEAFF.

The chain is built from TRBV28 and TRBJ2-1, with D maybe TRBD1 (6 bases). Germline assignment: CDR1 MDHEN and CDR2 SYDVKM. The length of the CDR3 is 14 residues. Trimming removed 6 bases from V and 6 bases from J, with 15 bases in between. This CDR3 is CASRQGVLSNEQFF. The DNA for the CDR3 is TGTGCCAGCAGACAGGGAGTACTAAGCAATGAGCAGTTCTTC.

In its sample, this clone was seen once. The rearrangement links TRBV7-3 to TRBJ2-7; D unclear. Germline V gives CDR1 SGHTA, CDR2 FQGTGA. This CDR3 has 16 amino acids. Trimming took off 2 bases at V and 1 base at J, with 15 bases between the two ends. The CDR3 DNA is TGTGCCAGCAGCTTACATGGCAGGTTGGGATCCTACGAGCAGTACTTC. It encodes CASSLHGRLGSYEQYF. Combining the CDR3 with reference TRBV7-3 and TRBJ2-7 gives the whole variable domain GAGVSQTPSNKVTEKGKYVELRCDPISGHTALYWYRQSLGQGPEFLIYFQGTGAADDSGLPNDRFFAVRPEGSVSTLKIQRTERGDSAVYLCASSLHGRLGSYEQYFGPGTRLTVT.

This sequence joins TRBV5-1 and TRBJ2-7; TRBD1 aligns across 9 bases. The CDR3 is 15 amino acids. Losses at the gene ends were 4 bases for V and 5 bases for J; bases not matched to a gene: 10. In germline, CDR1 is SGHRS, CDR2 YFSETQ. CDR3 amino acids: CASSRGPGQGDEQYF. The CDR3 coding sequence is TGCGCCAGCAGCCGGGGACCGGGACAGGGTGACGAGCAGTACTTC.

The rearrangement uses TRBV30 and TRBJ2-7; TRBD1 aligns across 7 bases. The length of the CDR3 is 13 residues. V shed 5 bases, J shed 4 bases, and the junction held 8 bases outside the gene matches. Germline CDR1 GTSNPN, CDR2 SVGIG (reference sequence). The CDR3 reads CAWSPLRGYEQYF. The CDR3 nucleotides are TGTGCCTGGTCCCCCCTCAGGGGGTACGAGCAGTACTTC.

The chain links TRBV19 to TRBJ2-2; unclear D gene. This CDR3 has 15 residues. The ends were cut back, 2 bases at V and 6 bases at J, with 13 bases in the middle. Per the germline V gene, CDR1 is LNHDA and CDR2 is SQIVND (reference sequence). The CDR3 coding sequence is TGTGCCAGTAGTATAAACTCAGGCCCGCCCGGGGAGCTGTTTTTT. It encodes CASSINSGPPGELFF.

The CDR3: CASSGLAGSGELFF. The CDR3 nucleotides read TGTGCCAGCAGTGGACTAGCGGGATCTGGGGAGCTGTTTTTT. The V call is TRBV27, the J call TRBJ2-2; TRBD2 agrees at 12 bases. The J segment lost 8 bases and the V segment lost 5 bases, leaving 3 bases of the junction unmatched. CDR1 is MNHEY, CDR2 SMNVEV, per germline (reference sequence). The CDR3 is made up of 14 amino acids.

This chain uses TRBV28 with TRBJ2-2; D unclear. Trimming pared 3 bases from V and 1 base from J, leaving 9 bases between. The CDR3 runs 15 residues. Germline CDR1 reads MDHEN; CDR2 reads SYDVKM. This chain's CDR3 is CASSFSGVNTGELFF. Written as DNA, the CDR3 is TGTGCCAGCAGTTTCAGTGGGGTGAACACCGGGGAGCTGTTTTTT.

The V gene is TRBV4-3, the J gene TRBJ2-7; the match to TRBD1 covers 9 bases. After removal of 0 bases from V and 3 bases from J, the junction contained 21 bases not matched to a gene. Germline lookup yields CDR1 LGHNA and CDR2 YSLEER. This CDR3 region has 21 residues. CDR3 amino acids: CASSQEHPQQPLRDRDYEQYF. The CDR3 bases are TGCGCCAGCAGCCAAGAACACCCCCAACAACCTCTCCGGGACAGGGACTACGAGCAGTACTTC.

This CDR3 reads CASSLEAGAGELFF. CDR3 sequence (DNA): TGCGCCAGCAGCCTGGAGGCAGGGGCCGGGGAGCTGTTTTTT. The V and J genes are TRBV5-1 and TRBJ2-2, with D possibly being TRBD1 (6 bases). The V end lost 4 bases, the J end lost 6 bases, and 13 bases lay between the germline ends. The germline V gene encodes CDR1 SGHRS and CDR2 YFSETQ. The CDR3 spans 14 residues.

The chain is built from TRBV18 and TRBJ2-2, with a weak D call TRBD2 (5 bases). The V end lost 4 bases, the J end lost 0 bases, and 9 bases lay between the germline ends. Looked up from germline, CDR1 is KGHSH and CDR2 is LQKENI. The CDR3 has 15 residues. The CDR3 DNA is TGTGCCAGCTCACGGGGAGCGTCGAACACCGGGGAGCTGTTTTTT. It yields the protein CASSRGASNTGELFF.

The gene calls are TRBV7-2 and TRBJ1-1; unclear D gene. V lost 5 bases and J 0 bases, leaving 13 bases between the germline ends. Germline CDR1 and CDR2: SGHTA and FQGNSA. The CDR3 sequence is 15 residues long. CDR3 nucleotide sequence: TGTGCCAGCAGCCCTGGTCGGTATATGAACACTGAAGCTTTCTTT. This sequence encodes CASSPGRYMNTEAFF.

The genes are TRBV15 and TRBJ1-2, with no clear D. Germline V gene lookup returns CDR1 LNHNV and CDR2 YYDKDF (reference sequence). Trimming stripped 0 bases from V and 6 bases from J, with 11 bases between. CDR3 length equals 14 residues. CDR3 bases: TGTGCCACCAGCAGAGATCGAGCCTCAGATGGCTACACCTTC. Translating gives CATSRDRASDGYTF.

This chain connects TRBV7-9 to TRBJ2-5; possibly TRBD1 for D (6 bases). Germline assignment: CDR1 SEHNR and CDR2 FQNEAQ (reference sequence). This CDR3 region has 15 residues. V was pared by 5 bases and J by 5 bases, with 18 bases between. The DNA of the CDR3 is TGTGCCAGCAGCCCACCCGCCAGGGGTGTGGAGACCCAGTACTTC. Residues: CASSPPARGVETQYF.

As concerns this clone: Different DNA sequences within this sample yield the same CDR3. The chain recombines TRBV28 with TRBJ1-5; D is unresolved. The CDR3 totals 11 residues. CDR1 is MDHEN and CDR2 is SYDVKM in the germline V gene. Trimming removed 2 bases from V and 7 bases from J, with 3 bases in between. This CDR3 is CASSLNQPQHF. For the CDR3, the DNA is TGTGCCAGCAGTTTAAACCAGCCCCAGCATTTT.

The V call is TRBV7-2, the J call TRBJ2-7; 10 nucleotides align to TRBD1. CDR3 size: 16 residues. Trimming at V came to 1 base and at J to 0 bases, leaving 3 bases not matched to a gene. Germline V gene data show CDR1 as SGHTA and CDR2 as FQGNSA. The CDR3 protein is CASSLVGTGDSYEQYF. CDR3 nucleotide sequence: TGTGCCAGCAGCTTAGTCGGGACAGGGGACTCCTACGAGCAGTACTTC. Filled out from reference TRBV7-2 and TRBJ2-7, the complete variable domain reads GAGVSQSPSNKVTEKGKDVELRCDPISGHTALYWYRQSLGQGLEFLIYFQGNSAPDKSGLPSDRFSAERTGGSVSTLTIQRTQQEDSAVYLCASSLVGTGDSYEQYFGPGTRLTVT.

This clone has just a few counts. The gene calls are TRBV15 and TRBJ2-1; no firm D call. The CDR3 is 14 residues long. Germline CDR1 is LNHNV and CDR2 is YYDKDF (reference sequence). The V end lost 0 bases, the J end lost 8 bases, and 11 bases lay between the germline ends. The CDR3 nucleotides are TGTGCCACCAGCAGAGATGCTACCGGTTATGAGCAGTTCTTC. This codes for CATSRDATGYEQFF.

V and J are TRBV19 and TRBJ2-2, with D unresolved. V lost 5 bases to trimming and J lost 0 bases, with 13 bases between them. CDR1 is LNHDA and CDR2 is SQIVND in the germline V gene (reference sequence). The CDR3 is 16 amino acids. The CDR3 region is CASSLLADPNTGELFF. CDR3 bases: TGTGCCAGTAGTCTTTTGGCAGACCCGAACACCGGGGAGCTGTTTTTT.

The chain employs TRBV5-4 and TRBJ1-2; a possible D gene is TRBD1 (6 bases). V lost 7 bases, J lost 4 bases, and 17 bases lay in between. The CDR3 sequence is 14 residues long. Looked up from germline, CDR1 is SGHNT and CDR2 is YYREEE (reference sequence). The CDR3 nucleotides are TGTGCCAGCGGCCAACAGGGCCCAATCTATGGCTACACCTTC. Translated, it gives CASGQQGPIYGYTF.

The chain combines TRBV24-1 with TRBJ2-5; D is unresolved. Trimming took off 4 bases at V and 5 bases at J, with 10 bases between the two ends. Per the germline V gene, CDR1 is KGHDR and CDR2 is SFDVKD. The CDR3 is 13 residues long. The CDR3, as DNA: TGTGCCACCAGTGACCTCTCGGAGGAGACCCAGTACTTC. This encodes CATSDLSEETQYF.

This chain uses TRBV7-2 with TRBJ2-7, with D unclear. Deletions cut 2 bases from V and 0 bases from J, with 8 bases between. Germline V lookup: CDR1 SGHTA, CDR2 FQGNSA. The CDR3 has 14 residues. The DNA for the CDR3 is TGTGCCAGCAGCTTATTCGTGAGCTCCTACGAGCAGTACTTC. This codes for CASSLFVSSYEQYF.

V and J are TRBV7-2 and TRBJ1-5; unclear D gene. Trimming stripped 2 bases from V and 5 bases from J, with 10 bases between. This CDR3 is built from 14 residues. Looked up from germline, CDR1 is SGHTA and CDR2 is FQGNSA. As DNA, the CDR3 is TGTGCCAGCAGCTTACATGTCGGGTATCAGCCCCAGCATTTT. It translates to CASSLHVGYQPQHF.